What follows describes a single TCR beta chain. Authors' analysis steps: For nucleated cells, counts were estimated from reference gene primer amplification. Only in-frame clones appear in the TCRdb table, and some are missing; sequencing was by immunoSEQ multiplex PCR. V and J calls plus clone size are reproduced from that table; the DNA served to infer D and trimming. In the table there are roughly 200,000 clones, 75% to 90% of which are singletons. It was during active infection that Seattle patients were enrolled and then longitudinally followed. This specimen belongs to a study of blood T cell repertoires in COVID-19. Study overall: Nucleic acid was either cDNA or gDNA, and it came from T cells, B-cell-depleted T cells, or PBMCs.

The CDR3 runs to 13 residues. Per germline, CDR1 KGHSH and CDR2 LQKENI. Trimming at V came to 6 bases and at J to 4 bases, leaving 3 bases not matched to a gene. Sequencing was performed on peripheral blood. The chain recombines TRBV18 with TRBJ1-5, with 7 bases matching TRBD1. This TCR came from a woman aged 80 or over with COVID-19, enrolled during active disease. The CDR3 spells CASSKGQNQPQHF. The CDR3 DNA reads TGTGCCAGCTCGAAGGGACAGAATCAGCCCCAGCATTTT.